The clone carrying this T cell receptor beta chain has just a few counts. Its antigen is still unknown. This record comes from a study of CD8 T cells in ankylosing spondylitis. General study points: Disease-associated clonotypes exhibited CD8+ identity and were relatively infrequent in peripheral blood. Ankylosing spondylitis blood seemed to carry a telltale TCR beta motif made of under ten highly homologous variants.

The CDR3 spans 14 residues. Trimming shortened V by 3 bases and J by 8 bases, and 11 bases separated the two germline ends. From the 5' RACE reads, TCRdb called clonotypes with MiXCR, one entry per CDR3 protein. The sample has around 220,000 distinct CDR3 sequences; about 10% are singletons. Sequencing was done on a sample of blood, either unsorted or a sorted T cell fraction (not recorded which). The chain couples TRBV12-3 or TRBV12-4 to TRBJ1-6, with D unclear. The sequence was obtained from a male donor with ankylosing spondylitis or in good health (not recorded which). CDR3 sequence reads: CASSFGNSDSPLHF. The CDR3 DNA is TGTGCCAGCAGTTTTGGGAATAGCGATTCACCCCTCCACTTT.